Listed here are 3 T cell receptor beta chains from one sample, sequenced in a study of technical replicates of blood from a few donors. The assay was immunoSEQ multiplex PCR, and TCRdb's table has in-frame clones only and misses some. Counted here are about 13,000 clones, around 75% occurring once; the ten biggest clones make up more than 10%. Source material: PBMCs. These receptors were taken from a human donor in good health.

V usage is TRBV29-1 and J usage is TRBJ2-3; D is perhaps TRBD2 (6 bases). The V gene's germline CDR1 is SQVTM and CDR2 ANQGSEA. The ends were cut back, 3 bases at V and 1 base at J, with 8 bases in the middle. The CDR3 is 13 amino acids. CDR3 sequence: CSVDSGRTDTQYF. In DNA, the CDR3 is TGCAGCGTTGATAGCGGTCGCACAGATACGCAGTATTTT.

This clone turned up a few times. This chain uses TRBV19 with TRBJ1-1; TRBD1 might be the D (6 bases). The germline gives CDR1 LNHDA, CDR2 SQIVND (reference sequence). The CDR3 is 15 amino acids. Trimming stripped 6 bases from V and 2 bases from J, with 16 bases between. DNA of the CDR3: TGTGCCAGTAGCTCGGAGCGGACAGAAAACACTGAAGCTTTCTTT. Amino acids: CASSSERTENTEAFF.

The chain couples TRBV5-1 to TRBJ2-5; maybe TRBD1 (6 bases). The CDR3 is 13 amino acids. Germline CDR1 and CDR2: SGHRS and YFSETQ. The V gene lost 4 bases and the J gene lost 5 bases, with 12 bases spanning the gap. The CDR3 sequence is CASSEQGRETQYF. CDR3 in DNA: TGCGCCAGCAGCGAACAGGGCCGGGAGACCCAGTACTTC.